The T cell receptor beta chain under discussion was sequenced for a study of a mutant IDH1 vaccine in newly diagnosed glioma. Time point given: week 5, during vaccination. Vaccination used 300 ug of mutant IDH1 20-mer peptide per dose, with topical imiquimod. Study results and caveats: Vaccination elicited immune responses in approximately 92% of patients.

As regards this clone: Its antigen remains unidentified.

Sequenced by immunoSEQ multiplex PCR; TCRdb stores in-frame clones only, minus some. The repertoire has 40,000 to 65,000 clones, around four fifths of them found once; the top ten carry about 1.8%. From germline, CDR1 is LGHNA and CDR2 YNFKEQ. Trimming left V 0 bases short and J 0 bases short, with 6 bases between. The CDR3 sequence is 14 residues long. Sequencing was performed on PBMCs, taken from a glioma patient whose treatment included an IDH1 peptide vaccine. The origin of this receptor is a woman between 40 and 55 years old with glioma. This chain joins TRBV4-2 and TRBJ2-7; D is undetermined. CDR3 nucleotides: TGTGCCAGCAGCCAAGAGGCCTTCTCCTACGAGCAGTACTTC. This encodes CASSQEAFSYEQYF.